Each of the 10 T cell receptor beta chains below was sequenced from the same sample in a study of T cells in Graves' hyperthyroidism and ophthalmopathy. Amplification targeted TCR beta CDR3 regions from RNA transcripts. RT-PCR in the first round (using the HTBI primer set) targeted the TCR CDR3. TCRdb fed the multiplex PCR reads into MiXCR, producing one record per CDR3 protein. The data show around 250,000 distinct CDR3 sequences, just over 14% seen once. The sequencing sample was made of blood. Receptors originate from a middle-aged woman with Graves' hyperthyroidism that later progressed to Graves' ophthalmopathy.

Worth noting for this clonotype: This clone may be a read error of a much larger clone one base away. Given the absence of the conserved phenylalanine or tryptophan at the CDR3 end, a read error is likely. This chain connects TRBV30 to TRBJ2-5; a weak D match, TRBD2 (5 bases). Germline lookup yields CDR1 GTSNPN and CDR2 SVGIG (reference sequence). This CDR3 region has 13 residues. Trimming took off 4 bases at V and 4 bases at J, with 13 bases between the two ends. DNA for the CDR3: TGTGCCTGGACTCAGTCAGCGGCAGAGACCCAGTACTCC. Translation: CAWTQSAAETQYS.

To note about this clonotype: A much larger clone is a single base away; this may be a read error. This chain joins TRBV27 and TRBJ2-7, with TRBD2 identical over 9 bases. This CDR3 has 15 residues. The V segment lost 2 bases and the J segment 2 bases; nucleotides outside the gene matches: 4. CDR1 is MNHEY and CDR2 is SMNVEV in the germline V gene (reference sequence). The CDR3 protein is CASSLEGTSPYEQYF. CDR3 sequence (DNA): TGTGCCAGCAGTTTAGAAGGGACTAGCCCCTACGAGCAGTACTTC.

This clonotype was found many times. The chain uses TRBV30 and TRBJ2-1; D might be TRBD2 (6 bases). Trimming took off 2 bases at V and 5 bases at J, with 10 bases between the two ends. This CDR3 spans 13 amino acids. CDR1 GTSNPN and CDR2 SVGIG come from the germline V gene (reference sequence). Here the CDR3 reads CAWSRGTNNEQFF. The CDR3 nucleotides read TGTGCCTGGAGTCGGGGGACCAACAATGAGCAGTTCTTC.

This clonotype was recorded a few times. The rearrangement uses TRBV5-6 and TRBJ2-3; no clear D. Germline loops: CDR1 SGHDT, CDR2 YYEEEE. V lost 0 bases to trimming and J lost 1 base, with 12 bases between them. This CDR3 is built from 16 residues. CDR3 loop: CASSLGSVGGTDTQYF. CDR3 in DNA: TGTGCCAGCAGCTTGGGTTCTGTGGGCGGCACAGATACGCAGTATTTT.

This clonotype has at least ten counts. This sequence joins TRBV3-1 and TRBJ1-5; no definite D call. Germline lookup yields CDR1 LGHDT and CDR2 YNNKEL (reference sequence). The CDR3 sequence is 14 residues long. Trimming shortened V by 3 bases and J by 4 bases, and 10 bases separated the two germline ends. The CDR3 sequence is CASSQSGTNQPQHF. DNA for the CDR3: TGTGCCAGCAGCCAGTCTGGTACTAATCAGCCCCAGCATTTT. The full variable domain, its missing parts supplied by reference TRBV3-1 and TRBJ1-5, is DTAVSQTPKYLVTQMGNDKSIKCEQNLGHDTMYWYKQDSKKFLKIMFSYNNKELIINETVPNRFSPKSPDKAHLNLHINSLELGDSAVYFCASSQSGTNQPQHFGDGTRLSIL.

The gene calls are TRBV30 and TRBJ2-4, with D possibly TRBD2 on 6 matching bases. Trimming shortened V by 4 bases and J by 0 bases, and 13 bases separated the two germline ends. Germline V CDR1 and CDR2: GTSNPN, SVGIG (reference sequence). The CDR3 contains 15 residues. The CDR3 DNA reads TGTGCCTGGACGGTGGGGGGACTAGCCAAAAACATTCAGTACTTC. It specifies CAWTVGGLAKNIQYF.

The V call is TRBV27, the J call TRBJ2-1; 14 bases are shared with TRBD2. Looked up from germline, CDR1 is MNHEY and CDR2 is SMNVEV (reference sequence). Losses at the gene ends were 7 bases for V and 5 bases for J; bases not matched to a gene: 10. The length of the CDR3 is 17 residues. CDR3 in amino acids: CASKASGTSGSDNEQFF. The CDR3 DNA follows: TGTGCCAGCAAAGCATCCGGGACTAGCGGGAGTGACAATGAGCAGTTCTTC.

The table lists this clonotype with many counts. The V and J genes are TRBV5-1 and TRBJ2-1, with 7 bases that match TRBD2. J gave up 10 bases and V 0 bases, and 4 bases lay outside the gene matches. The CDR3 runs 13 residues. Germline values: CDR1 SGHRS, CDR2 YFSETQ. In nucleotides, the CDR3 is TGCGCCAGCAGCTTGGTCCTAGCGGTCGAGCAGTTCTTC. It translates to CASSLVLAVEQFF.

The table lists this clonotype with many counts. This chain connects TRBV6-1 to TRBJ1-1, with D perhaps TRBD1 (6 bases). V was shortened by 5 bases and J by 3 bases, with 19 bases between the two germline ends. The CDR3 sequence is 16 residues long. Germline V lookup: CDR1 MNHNS, CDR2 SASEGT. As DNA, the CDR3 is TGTGCCAGCAGTCTCCCCTCGAGGGGGGCGGACACTGAAGCTTTCTTT. Protein product: CASSLPSRGADTEAFF.

This chain joins TRBV15 and TRBJ1-2; 7 bases match TRBD1. Germline CDR1 LNHNV, CDR2 YYDKDF (reference sequence). The CDR3 loop spans 15 amino acids. Unmatched junction bases numbered 5, after V lost 0 bases and J lost 4 bases. CDR3: CATSREETGLYGYTF. CDR3 nucleotides: TGTGCCACCAGCAGAGAAGAGACAGGGCTCTATGGCTACACCTTC.